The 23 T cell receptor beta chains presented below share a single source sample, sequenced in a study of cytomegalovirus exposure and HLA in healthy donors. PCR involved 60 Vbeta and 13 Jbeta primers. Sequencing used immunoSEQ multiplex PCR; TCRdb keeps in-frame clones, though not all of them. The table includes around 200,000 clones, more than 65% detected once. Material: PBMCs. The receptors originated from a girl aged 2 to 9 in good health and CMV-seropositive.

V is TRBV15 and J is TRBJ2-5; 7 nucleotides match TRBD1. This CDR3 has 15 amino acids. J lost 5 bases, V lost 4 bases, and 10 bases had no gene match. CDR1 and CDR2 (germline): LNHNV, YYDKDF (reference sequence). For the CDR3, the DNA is TGTGCCACCAGCACCGACCCTGGGACAGAGGAGACCCAGTACTTC. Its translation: CATSTDPGTEETQYF.

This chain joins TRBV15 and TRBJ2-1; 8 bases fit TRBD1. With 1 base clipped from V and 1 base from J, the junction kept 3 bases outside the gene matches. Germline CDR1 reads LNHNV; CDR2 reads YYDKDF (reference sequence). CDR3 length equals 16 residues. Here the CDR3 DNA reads TGTGCCACCAGCAGAGCAGGGGGCGGGTCCTACAATGAGCAGTTCTTC. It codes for CATSRAGGGSYNEQFF.

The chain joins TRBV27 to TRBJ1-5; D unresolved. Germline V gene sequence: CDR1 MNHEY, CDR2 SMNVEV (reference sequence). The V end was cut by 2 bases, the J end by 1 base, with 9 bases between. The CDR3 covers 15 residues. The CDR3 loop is CASSLVGGSNQPQHF. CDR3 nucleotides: TGTGCCAGCAGTTTAGTCGGCGGAAGCAATCAGCCCCAGCATTTT.

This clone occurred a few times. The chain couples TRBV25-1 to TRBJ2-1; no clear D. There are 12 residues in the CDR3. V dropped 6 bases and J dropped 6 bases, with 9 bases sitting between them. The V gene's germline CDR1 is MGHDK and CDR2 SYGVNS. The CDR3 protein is CASSRTTNEQFF. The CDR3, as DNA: TGTGCCAGCAGCCGCACAACCAATGAGCAGTTCTTC.

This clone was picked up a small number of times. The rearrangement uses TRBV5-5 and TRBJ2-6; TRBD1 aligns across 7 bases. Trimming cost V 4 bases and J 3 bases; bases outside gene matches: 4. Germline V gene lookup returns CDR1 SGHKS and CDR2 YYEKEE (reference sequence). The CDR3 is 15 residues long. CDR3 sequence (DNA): TGTGCCAGCAGCGCCACAGGGGTTGGGGCCAACGTCCTGACTTTC. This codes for CASSATGVGANVLTF.

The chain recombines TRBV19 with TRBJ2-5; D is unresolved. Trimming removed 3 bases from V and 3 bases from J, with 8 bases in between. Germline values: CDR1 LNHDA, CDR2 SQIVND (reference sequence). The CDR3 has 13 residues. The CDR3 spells CASSIGGEETQYF. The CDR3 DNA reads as TGTGCCAGTAGTATTGGCGGAGAAGAGACCCAGTACTTC.

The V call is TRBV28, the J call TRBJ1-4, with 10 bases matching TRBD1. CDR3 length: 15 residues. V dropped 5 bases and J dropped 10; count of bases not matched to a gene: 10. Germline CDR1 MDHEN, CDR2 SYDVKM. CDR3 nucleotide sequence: TGTGCCAGCAGTACGGGTCGGGACAGGGGCCGAAAACTGTTTTTT. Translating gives CASSTGRDRGRKLFF.

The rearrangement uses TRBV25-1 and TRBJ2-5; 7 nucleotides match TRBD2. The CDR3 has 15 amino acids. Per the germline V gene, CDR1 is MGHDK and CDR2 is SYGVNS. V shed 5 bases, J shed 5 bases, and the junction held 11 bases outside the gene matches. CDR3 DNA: TGTGCCAGCAGTCTCACTGGCGGGAGCGGGGAGACCCAGTACTTC. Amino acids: CASSLTGGSGETQYF.

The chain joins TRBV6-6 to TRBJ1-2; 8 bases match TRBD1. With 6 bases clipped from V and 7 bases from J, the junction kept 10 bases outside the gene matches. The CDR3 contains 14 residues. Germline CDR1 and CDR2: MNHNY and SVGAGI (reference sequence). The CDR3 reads CASRSDRGWSGYTF. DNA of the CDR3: TGTGCCAGCAGGTCAGACAGGGGTTGGTCTGGCTACACCTTC.

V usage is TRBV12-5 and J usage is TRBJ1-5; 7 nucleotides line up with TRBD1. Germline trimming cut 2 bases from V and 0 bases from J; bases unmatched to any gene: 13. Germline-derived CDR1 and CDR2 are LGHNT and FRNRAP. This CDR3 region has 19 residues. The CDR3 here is CASGLRQGVSIYSNQPQHF. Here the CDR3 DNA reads TGTGCTAGTGGTTTGCGACAGGGAGTATCAATTTATAGCAATCAGCCCCAGCATTTT.

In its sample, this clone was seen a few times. The CDR3 spells CASGLDARAFF. CDR3 DNA: TGTGCTAGTGGTTTAGATGCGCGAGCTTTCTTT. The V and J genes are TRBV12-5 and TRBJ1-1; D is ambiguous. Trimming shortened V by 3 bases and J by 10 bases, and 9 bases separated the two germline ends. The CDR3 is made up of 11 amino acids. Germline assignment: CDR1 LGHNT and CDR2 FRNRAP.

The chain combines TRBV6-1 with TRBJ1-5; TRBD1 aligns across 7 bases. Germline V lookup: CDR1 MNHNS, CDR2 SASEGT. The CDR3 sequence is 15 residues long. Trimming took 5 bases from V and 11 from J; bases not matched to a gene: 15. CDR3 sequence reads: CASSFTGALGGTQHF. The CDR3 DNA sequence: TGTGCCAGCAGTTTCACAGGGGCATTAGGGGGGACCCAGCATTTT.

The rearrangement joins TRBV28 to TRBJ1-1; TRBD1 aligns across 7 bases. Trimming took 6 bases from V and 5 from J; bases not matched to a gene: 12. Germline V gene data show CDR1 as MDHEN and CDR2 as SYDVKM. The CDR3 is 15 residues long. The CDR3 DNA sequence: TGTGCCAGCAGGATTACAGGGGTGAGAAGTACTGAAGCTTTCTTT. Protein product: CASRITGVRSTEAFF.

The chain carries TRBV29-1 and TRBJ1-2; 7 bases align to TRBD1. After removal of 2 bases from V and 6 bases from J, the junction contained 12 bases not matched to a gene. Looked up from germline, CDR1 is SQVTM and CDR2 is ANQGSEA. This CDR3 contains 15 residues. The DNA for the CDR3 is TGCAGCGTTGAATCTAATTACAGGGGCTACAATGGCTACACCTTC. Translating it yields CSVESNYRGYNGYTF. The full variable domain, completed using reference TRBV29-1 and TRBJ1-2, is SAVISQKPSRDICQRGTSLTIQCQVDSQVTMMFWYRQQPGQSLTLIATANQGSEATYESGFVIDKFPISRPNLTFSTLTVSNMSPEDSSIYLCSVESNYRGYNGYTFGSGTRLTVV.

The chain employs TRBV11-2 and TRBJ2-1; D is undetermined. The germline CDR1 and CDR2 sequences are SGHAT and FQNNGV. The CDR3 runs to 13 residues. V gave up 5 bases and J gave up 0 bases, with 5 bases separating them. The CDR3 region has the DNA TGTGCCAGCAGCCCTAGCTCCTACAATGAGCAGTTCTTC. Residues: CASSPSSYNEQFF.

Here the CDR3 DNA reads TGTGCCAGCACCTTAGACAGCAACACGGGGGTTCAGTACTTC. It translates to CASTLDSNTGVQYF. The chain carries TRBV6-1 and TRBJ2-4, with D possibly being TRBD2 (6 bases). Germline assignment: CDR1 MNHNS and CDR2 SASEGT. The CDR3 runs 14 residues. Between the trimmed V and J ends, which lost 7 bases and 11 bases, there was a span of 21 bases.

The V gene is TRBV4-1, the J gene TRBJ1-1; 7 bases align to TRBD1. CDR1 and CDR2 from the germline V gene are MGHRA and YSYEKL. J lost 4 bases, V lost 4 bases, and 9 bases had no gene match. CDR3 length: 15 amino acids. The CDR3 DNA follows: TGCGCCAGCAGCCCGATGACAGGGAAAGGCACTGAAGCTTTCTTT. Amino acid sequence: CASSPMTGKGTEAFF.

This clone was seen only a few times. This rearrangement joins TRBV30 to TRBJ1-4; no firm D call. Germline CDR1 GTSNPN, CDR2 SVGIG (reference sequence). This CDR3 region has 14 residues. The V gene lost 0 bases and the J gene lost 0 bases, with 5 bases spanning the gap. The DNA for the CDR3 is TGTGCCTGGAGTGTACCGGCAACTAATGAAAAACTGTTTTTT. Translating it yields CAWSVPATNEKLFF.

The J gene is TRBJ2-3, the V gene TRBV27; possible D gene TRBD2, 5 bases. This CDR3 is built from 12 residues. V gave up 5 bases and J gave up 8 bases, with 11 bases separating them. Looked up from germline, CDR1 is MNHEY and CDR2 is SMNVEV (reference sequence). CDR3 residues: CASSIGGGTQYF. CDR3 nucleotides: TGTGCCAGCAGTATTGGAGGTGGTACGCAGTATTTT.

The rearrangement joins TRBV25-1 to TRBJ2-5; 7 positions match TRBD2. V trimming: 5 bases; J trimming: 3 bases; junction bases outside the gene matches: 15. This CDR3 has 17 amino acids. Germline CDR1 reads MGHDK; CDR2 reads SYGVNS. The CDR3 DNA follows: TGTGCCAGCAGTCCGCCCTGGGCGGGAGAGTGGGAAGAGACCCAGTACTTC. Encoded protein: CASSPPWAGEWEETQYF.

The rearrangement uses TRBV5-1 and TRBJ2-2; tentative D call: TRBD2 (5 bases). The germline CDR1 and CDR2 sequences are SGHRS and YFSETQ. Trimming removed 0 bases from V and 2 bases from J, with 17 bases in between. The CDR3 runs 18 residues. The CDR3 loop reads CASSLERLMGRNTGELFF. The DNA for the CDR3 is TGCGCCAGCAGCTTGGAAAGATTGATGGGGAGAAACACCGGGGAGCTGTTTTTT. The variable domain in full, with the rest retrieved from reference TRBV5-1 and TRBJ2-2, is KAGVTQTPRYLIKTRGQQVTLSCSPISGHRSVSWYQQTPGQGLQFLFEYFSETQRNKGNFPGRFSGRQFSNSRSEMNVSTLELGDSALYLCASSLERLMGRNTGELFFGEGSRLTVL.

CDR3 residues: CASSMTGGREYEQYF. CDR3 DNA sequence: TGTGCCAGTAGTATGACAGGCGGGAGGGAGTACGAGCAGTACTTC. The V and J genes are TRBV19 and TRBJ2-7; 9 bases are shared with TRBD2. The CDR3 is 15 residues long. The V gene end was trimmed by 3 bases and the J gene end by 4 bases; junction bases not matched to a gene: 7. The germline V gene encodes CDR1 LNHDA and CDR2 SQIVND (reference sequence).

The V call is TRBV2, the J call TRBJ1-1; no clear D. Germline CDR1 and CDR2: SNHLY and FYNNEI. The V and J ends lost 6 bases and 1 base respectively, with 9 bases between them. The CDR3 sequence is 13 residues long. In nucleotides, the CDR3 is TGTGCCAGCAGGGCAGTACCGAACACTGAAGCTTTCTTT. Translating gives CASRAVPNTEAFF.